This TCR beta chain was obtained from a study of control samples from healthy donors and cancer patients. CDR1 is MGHDK, CDR2 SYGVNS, per germline. V lost 8 bases to trimming and J lost 2 bases; unmatched junction nucleotides: 5. The length of the CDR3 is 14 residues. Using immunoSEQ multiplex PCR, the repertoire was profiled, and TCRdb retains in-frame clones only, with some absent. Among around 200,000 clones listed, around 93% were seen once. This TCR was recovered from a man between 18 and 35 years old in good health. The chain recombines TRBV25-1 with TRBJ2-3, with TRBD2 matching over 9 bases. Sequencing input: blood. In nucleotides, the CDR3 is TGTGCCAGCGGGGTAGCGGGGGTCACAGATACGCAGTATTTT. It is translated as CASGVAGVTDTQYF.